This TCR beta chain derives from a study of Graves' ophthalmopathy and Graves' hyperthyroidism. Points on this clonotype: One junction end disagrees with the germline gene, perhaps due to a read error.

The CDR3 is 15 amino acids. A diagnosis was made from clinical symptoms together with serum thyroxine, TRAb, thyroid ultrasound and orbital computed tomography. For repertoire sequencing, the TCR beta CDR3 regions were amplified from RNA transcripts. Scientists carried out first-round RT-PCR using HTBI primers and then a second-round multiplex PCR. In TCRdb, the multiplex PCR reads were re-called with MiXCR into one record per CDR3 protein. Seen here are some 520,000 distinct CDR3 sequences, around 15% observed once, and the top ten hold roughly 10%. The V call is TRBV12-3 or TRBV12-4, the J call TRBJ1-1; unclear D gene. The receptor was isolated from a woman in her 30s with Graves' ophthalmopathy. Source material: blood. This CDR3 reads CASSQSSVMNTDAFF. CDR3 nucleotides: TGTGCCAGCAGCCAAAGTTCCGTTATGAACACTGATGCTTTCTTT.